Following are 29 T cell receptor beta chains from one sample sequenced in a study of regulatory T cells in long-lasting Graves disease. Time point reported: persistent/refractory GD, antithyroid drugs over 5 years with positive TRAb. With RNA extracted from PBMCs as input, the TCR library was made. To make TCR beta libraries, researchers used iRepertoire HTBI primers and Arm-PCR of CDR3 regions. MiXCR, run by TCRdb on the multiplex PCR reads, gives a single entry per CDR3 protein. The top ten clones hold roughly 20% of a sample with over 350,000 distinct CDR3 sequences, less than 25% of them seen once. Sequences were derived from peripheral blood mononuclear cells (PBMCs), sampled when the disease was refractory, from a patient treated with antithyroid drugs. The receptors shown here come from a female donor with Graves disease.

This clonotype was seen ten or more times. This chain uses TRBV6-1 with TRBJ2-7; 7 bases map to TRBD2. CDR3 length: 12 amino acids. The germline V gene has CDR1 MNHNS and CDR2 SASEGT. V shed 6 bases and J 6 bases; nucleotides not matched to a gene: 5. CDR3 coding DNA: TGTGCCAGCAGACGACTAGCAGGCGAGCAGTACTTC. Residues: CASRRLAGEQYF.

This clonotype was seen a few times. This likely comes from a read error, as the CDR3 has no conserved phenylalanine or tryptophan at its end. The rearrangement joins TRBV12-3 or TRBV12-4 to TRBJ1-5, with 10 bases that match TRBD1. The CDR3 is made up of 15 amino acids. V was pared by 2 bases and J by 7 bases, with 5 bases of the junction left unmatched. Written as DNA, the CDR3 is TGTGCCAGCAGTTTACGGACAGGGGGTCGACAGCCCCAGCATTCT. Translation gives CASSLRTGGRQPQHS.

To note about this clonotype: The germline gene is not matched at one end of the junction; a read error may be the cause. The CDR3 loop reads CSARGGAGNEKLFF. DNA for the CDR3: TGCAGTGCCAGAGGGGGCGCTGGTAATGAAAAACTGTTTTTT. The V call is TRBV20-1, the J call TRBJ1-4, with 7 bases lining up with TRBD1. From germline, CDR1 is DFQATT and CDR2 SNEGSKA (reference sequence). The CDR3 loop spans 14 amino acids.

This clonotype came up a few times. CDR3 protein: CSAKSSGKVSSYEQYF. The DNA of the CDR3 is TGCAGTGCTAAGTCTAGCGGGAAGGTTAGCTCCTACGAGCAGTACTTC. This chain links TRBV20-1 with TRBJ2-7, with 9 bases aligning to TRBD2. With V trimmed by 4 bases and J by 0 bases, 10 bases remained unmatched. This CDR3 has 16 residues. Germline values: CDR1 DFQATT, CDR2 SNEGSKA (reference sequence).

V gene TRBV28 combines with J gene TRBJ2-7, with 10 bases fitting TRBD1. V shed 3 bases, J shed 9 bases, and the junction held 2 bases outside the gene matches. CDR1 is MDHEN and CDR2 is SYDVKM in the germline V gene. The CDR3 consists of 12 residues. For the CDR3, the DNA is TGTGCCAGCAGTTTGGGACAGGGGTGGCAGTACTTC. Translating it yields CASSLGQGWQYF.

The V gene is TRBV4-3, the J gene TRBJ2-1; perhaps TRBD2 as D (5 bases). This CDR3 is 14 amino acids long. The V and J ends lost 0 bases and 8 bases respectively, with 11 bases between them. From germline, CDR1 is LGHNA and CDR2 YSLEER. CDR3 residues: CASSQDRWEHEQFF. DNA for the CDR3: TGCGCCAGCAGCCAAGATCGGTGGGAGCATGAGCAGTTCTTC.

The chain is built from TRBV7-2 and TRBJ2-3; no definite D call. The V end was cut by 3 bases, the J end by 6 bases, with 13 bases between. The CDR3 has 14 amino acids. Germline V CDR1 and CDR2: SGHTA, FQGNSA. The chain's CDR3 is CASSFFVAADTQYF. For the CDR3, the DNA is TGTGCCAGCAGCTTTTTTGTTGCGGCTGATACGCAGTATTTT.

Concerning this clonotype itself: With a much larger clone just one base away, this may be a read error. Likely a read error: the CDR3 ends without its conserved phenylalanine or tryptophan. This rearrangement joins TRBV30 to TRBJ2-5; 7 nucleotides line up with TRBD2. Trimming removed 0 bases from V and 10 bases from J; junction bases left unmatched: 5. The CDR3 is made up of 12 amino acids. Germline V gene lookup returns CDR1 GTSNPN and CDR2 SVGIG (reference sequence). The CDR3 DNA follows: TGTGCCTGGAGTGTGGGAAGGGAGGGCCAGTACCTC. It translates to CAWSVGREGQYL.

The table lists this clonotype with many counts. The rearrangement links TRBV19 to TRBJ2-7, with unresolved D. There are 13 residues in the CDR3. V was clipped by 5 bases and J by 0 bases, with 8 bases between them. In germline, CDR1 is LNHDA, CDR2 SQIVND (reference sequence). The CDR3 is CASSPFASYEQYF. In DNA form, the CDR3 reads TGTGCCAGTAGTCCCTTTGCCTCCTACGAGCAGTACTTC.

This clonotype was observed many times. DNA for the CDR3: TGTGCCAGCAGCTTAGATGAGGGTACCCAGTACTTC. Translated, it gives CASSLDEGTQYF. The rearrangement links TRBV7-2 to TRBJ2-5, with D perhaps matching TRBD2 (5 bases). The CDR3 extends over 12 amino acids. V dropped 1 base and J dropped 8 bases, with 8 bases sitting between them. From germline, CDR1 is SGHTA and CDR2 FQGNSA.

This clonotype was recorded many times. This chain uses TRBV27 with TRBJ1-2; TRBD1 matches 12 bases. The CDR3 extends over 14 amino acids. Losses at the gene ends were 6 bases for V and 8 bases for J; bases not matched to a gene: 7. Germline CDR1 reads MNHEY; CDR2 reads SMNVEV (reference sequence). The CDR3 DNA reads TGTGCCAGCAGGCCGGGACAGGGGGCGGAAGGCTACACCTTC. Its translation: CASRPGQGAEGYTF.

This chain joins TRBV27 and TRBJ2-1; 15 positions match TRBD2. The J segment lost 4 bases and the V segment lost 5 bases, leaving 3 bases of the junction unmatched. The length of the CDR3 is 16 residues. The germline CDR1 and CDR2 sequences are MNHEY and SMNVEV (reference sequence). This CDR3 reads CASSPGTSGRYNEQFF. The DNA for the CDR3 is TGTGCCAGCAGTCCCGGGACTAGCGGGAGGTACAATGAGCAGTTCTTC.

V gene TRBV20-1 combines with J gene TRBJ2-4, with 14 bases identical to TRBD2. The CDR3 consists of 17 residues. The germline V gene has CDR1 DFQATT and CDR2 SNEGSKA (reference sequence). J lost 2 bases, V lost 5 bases, and 8 bases had no gene match. The CDR3 DNA is TGCAGTGCTCCGACTAGCGGGAGGGCCGGGCCCAAAAACATTCAGTACTTC. It is translated as CSAPTSGRAGPKNIQYF.

The chain uses TRBV7-8 and TRBJ1-5; maybe TRBD1 (5 bases). V was shortened by 1 base and J by 7 bases, with 14 bases between the two germline ends. The CDR3 has 15 residues. The germline gives CDR1 SGHVS, CDR2 FQNEAQ. The CDR3 loop is CASSLGQNPGQPQHF. CDR3 DNA sequence: TGTGCCAGCAGCTTAGGACAGAACCCAGGACAGCCCCAGCATTTT.

As concerns this clonotype: A much larger clone is a single base away; this may be a read error. This chain uses TRBV19 with TRBJ1-5, with D possibly being TRBD1 (5 bases). This CDR3 is built from 14 residues. The germline V gene encodes CDR1 LNHDA and CDR2 SQIVND (reference sequence). As DNA, the CDR3 is TGTGCCGGTAGTCAAGAAGGGGAGTATCAGCCCCAGCATTTT. Its translation is CAGSQEGEYQPQHF.

The chain carries TRBV6-1 and TRBJ1-3; D is ambiguous. From germline, CDR1 is MNHNS and CDR2 SASEGT. V dropped 5 bases and J dropped 0 bases, with 5 bases sitting between them. This CDR3 contains 13 residues. CDR3 DNA: TGTGCCAGCAGTCGAGTCTCTGGAAACACCATATATTTT. Encoded protein: CASSRVSGNTIYF.

This clonotype was picked up a small number of times. This chain joins TRBV3-1 and TRBJ1-5, with D perhaps TRBD1 (5 bases). The germline CDR1 and CDR2 sequences are LGHDT and YNNKEL (reference sequence). The CDR3 is made up of 14 amino acids. The V and J ends lost 1 base and 6 bases respectively, with 10 bases between them. The CDR3 is CASSQVSGVQPQHF. DNA of the CDR3: TGTGCCAGCAGCCAAGTTTCGGGGGTTCAGCCCCAGCATTTT. Full variable domain (rest looked up from reference TRBV3-1 and TRBJ1-5): DTAVSQTPKYLVTQMGNDKSIKCEQNLGHDTMYWYKQDSKKFLKIMFSYNNKELIINETVPNRFSPKSPDKAHLNLHINSLELGDSAVYFCASSQVSGVQPQHFGDGTRLSIL.

V usage is TRBV6-5 and J usage is TRBJ2-2; TRBD2 matches at 7 bases. There are 14 residues in the CDR3. The V gene's germline CDR1 is MNHEY and CDR2 SVGAGI. V gave up 1 base and J gave up 5 bases; unmatched junction bases: 1. The CDR3 nucleotides are TGTGCCAGCAGTTACTATAGCGGGACCGGGGAGCTGTTTTTT. Its translation: CASSYYSGTGELFF.

This sequence joins TRBV7-9 and TRBJ2-7; tentatively, D is TRBD1 (6 bases). Trimming took 1 base from V and 3 from J, leaving 10 bases between them. Germline V lookup: CDR1 SEHNR, CDR2 FQNEAQ (reference sequence). This CDR3 has 14 amino acids. CDR3 in amino acids: CASSLGQVNYEQYF. CDR3 coding DNA: TGTGCCAGCAGCTTAGGACAGGTAAACTACGAGCAGTACTTC.

This clonotype was seen more than once but under ten times. The rearrangement joins TRBV7-9 to TRBJ2-1; D possibly corresponds to TRBD2 (5 bases). This CDR3 spans 13 amino acids. The germline V and J ends were trimmed by 3 bases and 6 bases, with 9 bases remaining between them. Germline V lookup: CDR1 SEHNR, CDR2 FQNEAQ (reference sequence). The CDR3 region is CASSFGLRNEQFF. The CDR3, as DNA: TGTGCCAGCAGCTTTGGACTCCGCAATGAGCAGTTCTTC.

CDR3 sequence reads: CASSPGGSWETQYF. CDR3 sequence (DNA): TGTGCCAGCAGTCCGGGGGGCTCGTGGGAGACCCAGTACTTC. This chain uses TRBV25-1 with TRBJ2-5; maybe TRBD2 (7 bases). Per germline, CDR1 MGHDK and CDR2 SYGVNS. The germline V and J ends were trimmed by 5 bases and 5 bases, with 15 bases remaining between them. The CDR3 extends over 14 amino acids. The full variable domain, rest sourced from reference TRBV25-1 and TRBJ2-5, is EADIYQTPRYLVIGTGKKITLECSQTMGHDKMYWYQQDPGMELHLIHYSYGVNSTEKGDLSSESTVSRIRTEHFPLTLESARPSHTSQYLCASSPGGSWETQYFGPGTRLLVL.

This clonotype showed up just a few times. The rearrangement joins TRBV7-2 to TRBJ2-1; D remains ambiguous. Germline V CDR1 and CDR2: SGHTA, FQGNSA. The V end was cut by 5 bases, the J end by 6 bases, with 5 bases between. The CDR3 extends over 11 amino acids. CDR3 protein: CASSPANEQFF. The CDR3 DNA reads as TGTGCCAGCAGCCCGGCCAATGAGCAGTTCTTC.

The genes are TRBV7-6 and TRBJ1-1, with D unresolved. CDR1 SGHVS and CDR2 FNYEAQ come from the germline V gene. Trimming shortened V by 0 bases and J by 1 base, and 9 bases separated the two germline ends. The CDR3 extends over 15 amino acids. CDR3 DNA sequence: TGTGCCAGCAGCTTAGCTAGTGACGGGAACACTGAAGCTTTCTTT. Translating gives CASSLASDGNTEAFF.

The chain combines TRBV12-3 or TRBV12-4 with TRBJ2-3; no definite D call. The V end was cut by 6 bases, the J end by 4 bases, with 17 bases between. The CDR3 runs 15 residues. This CDR3 reads CASRPPAEPADTQYF. In DNA, the CDR3 is TGTGCCAGCAGACCACCGGCCGAACCAGCAGATACGCAGTATTTT.

V is TRBV20-1 and J is TRBJ1-4; D is unclear. The CDR3 runs 15 residues. CDR1 is DFQATT, CDR2 SNEGSKA, per germline (reference sequence). The V end was cut by 1 base, the J end by 0 bases, with 9 bases between. The chain's CDR3 is CSARAWETTNEKLFF. The CDR3 nucleotides are TGCAGTGCTAGAGCGTGGGAGACAACTAATGAAAAACTGTTTTTT.

The gene calls are TRBV16 and TRBJ1-5, with a possible D match to TRBD1 (6 bases). There are 16 residues in the CDR3. Germline V gene lookup returns CDR1 KGHSY and CDR2 FQNENV. With 3 bases removed from V and 4 bases from J, the gap between germline ends came to 16 bases. As DNA, the CDR3 is TGTGCCAGCAGCCAGACTACGGGACAAATTAATCAGCCCCAGCATTTT. Its translation is CASSQTTGQINQPQHF.

V gene TRBV7-2 combines with J gene TRBJ1-4; TRBD1 agrees at 8 bases. Germline trimming cut 5 bases from V and 3 bases from J; bases unmatched to any gene: 11. This CDR3 contains 17 residues. CDR1 is SGHTA, CDR2 FQGNSA, per germline. The CDR3 DNA reads TGTGCCAGCAGCCCCAACAGGGGGAGCAGACCTAATGAAAAACTGTTTTTT. It yields the protein CASSPNRGSRPNEKLFF.

The chain recombines TRBV28 with TRBJ2-1; no clear D gene. The V end was cut by 4 bases, the J end by 13 bases, with 26 bases between. Germline CDR1 is MDHEN and CDR2 is SYDVKM. The length of the CDR3 is 16 residues. DNA of the CDR3: TGTGCCAGCAGTTCGACCACCTTAACGGGCCGTAGGTCACAGTTCTTC. This translates into CASSSTTLTGRRSQFF.

The rearrangement joins TRBV7-2 to TRBJ2-7, with a possible D match to TRBD2 (5 bases). Between the trimmed V and J ends, which lost 1 base and 6 bases, there was a span of 16 bases. The CDR3 extends over 15 amino acids. Per the germline V gene, CDR1 is SGHTA and CDR2 is FQGNSA. The CDR3 here is CASSLGSGLPIEQYF. CDR3 DNA sequence: TGTGCCAGCAGCTTAGGGTCCGGACTTCCCATCGAGCAGTACTTC.